What follows are 6 T cell receptor beta chains derived from one specimen sequenced in a study of blood T cell repertoires in COVID-19. The protocol was immunoSEQ multiplex PCR, while the TCRdb copy is restricted to in-frame clones and leaves out a portion. The table records over 130,000 clones, under 90% of them present only once. The sample consisted of PBMCs or T cells enriched from blood (not recorded which). The receptor source for this set is a woman aged 18 to 35 who had been exposed to COVID-19.

Note on this clone: This sample also contains other DNA sequences that code for the same CDR3. The chain links TRBV5-6 to TRBJ1-1; D is undetermined. This CDR3 has 12 residues. The germline CDR1 and CDR2 sequences are SGHDT and YYEEEE. V lost 2 bases to trimming and J lost 4 bases, with 6 bases between them. The CDR3 loop is CASSLRGTEAFF. The CDR3 coding sequence is TGTGCCAGCAGCTTAAGAGGCACTGAAGCTTTCTTT.

In this sample, this clone turned up a few times. V is TRBV30 and J is TRBJ2-1; D call uncertain. The germline CDR1 and CDR2 sequences are GTSNPN and SVGIG (reference sequence). The CDR3 is 13 residues long. With 0 bases removed from V and 5 bases from J, the gap between germline ends came to 8 bases. The CDR3 nucleotides read TGTGCCTGGAGTGTAACTTTGGACAATGAGCAGTTCTTC. Amino acids: CAWSVTLDNEQFF.

The gene calls are TRBV4-3 and TRBJ1-4, with a possible D match to TRBD1 (5 bases). In germline, CDR1 is LGHNA, CDR2 YSLEER. The CDR3 totals 15 residues. The ends were cut back, 4 bases at V and 7 bases at J, with 16 bases in the middle. CDR3 residues: CASSPREGVGEKLFF. In DNA, the CDR3 is TGCGCCAGCAGCCCCAGGGAAGGGGTGGGTGAAAAACTGTTTTTT.

The chain carries TRBV2 and TRBJ1-3; 8 bases line up with TRBD1. This CDR3 region has 15 residues. The junction had 11 bases not matched to a gene; V was cut back by 6 bases and J by 7 bases. Germline lookup yields CDR1 SNHLY and CDR2 FYNNEI. CDR3 sequence: CASSADRGGINTIYF. The CDR3 DNA reads as TGTGCCAGCAGCGCCGACAGGGGCGGAATCAACACCATATATTTT.

In DNA form, the CDR3 reads TGTGCCAGCAGTTCCTTCGGGACTTTAAGCTCCTACAATGAGCAGTTCTTC. Translating it yields CASSSFGTLSSYNEQFF. The chain carries TRBV6-2 or TRBV6-3 and TRBJ2-1, with a weak D call TRBD2 (6 bases). Germline CDR1 and CDR2: MNHEY and SVGEGT. V shed 4 bases and J shed 0 bases, with 16 bases lying between them. The CDR3 contains 17 residues.

The gene calls are TRBV5-4 and TRBJ1-1, with 7 bases identical to TRBD1. V lost 4 bases and J lost 4; bases outside the gene matches: 4. The V gene's germline CDR1 is SGHNT and CDR2 YYREEE (reference sequence). The CDR3 is 13 amino acids. CDR3 protein: CASSAGQFTEAFF. In DNA form, the CDR3 reads TGTGCCAGCAGCGCGGGACAGTTCACTGAAGCTTTCTTT.